This is a list of T cell receptor beta chains from one sample in a study of cytomegalovirus exposure and HLA in healthy donors. TCRdb's copy holds only in-frame clones and misses some; the assay was immunoSEQ multiplex PCR. Of 140,000 or so clones listed, about 87% were seen once; the top ten hold 3.5% to 5%. Sequencing used PBMCs. Source of these receptors: a man aged 18 to 30 in good health and CMV-seropositive. Each CDR3 is given with its conserved first and last residue. D genes are given only for firm matches. Only some rows state a clone size, as once, few, many or a class for expanded clones.

V,J,size,D,CDR3,DNA
TRBV11-1,TRBJ2-3,.,.,CASSLGLVTDTQYF,TGTGCCAGCAGCTTAGGTCTAGTCACAGATACGCAGTATTTT
TRBV27,TRBJ2-3,.,TRBD2,CASSLAGERTDTQYF,TGTGCCAGCTCCCTAGCGGGAGAGCGCACAGATACGCAGTATTTT
TRBV5-4,TRBJ1-2,.,.,CASSYSLDPLYGYTF,TGTGCCAGCAGCTATAGCCTCGATCCCCTCTATGGCTACACCTTC
TRBV30,TRBJ1-1,.,.,CAWSKFGREAFF,TGTGCCTGGAGTAAGTTTGGCAGGGAAGCTTTCTTT
TRBV13,TRBJ1-1,once,.,CASILRGFTEAFF,TGTGCCAGCATCCTCAGGGGATTCACTGAAGCTTTCTTT
TRBV6-1,TRBJ2-7,once,.,CASRSHPERLNEQYF,TGTGCCAGCAGGAGTCACCCGGAGCGGTTGAACGAGCAGTACTTC
TRBV4-1,TRBJ1-5,.,TRBD1,CASSRYRGSNQPQHF,TGCGCCAGCAGCCGATACAGGGGTAGTAATCAGCCCCAGCATTTT
TRBV7-2,TRBJ2-1,.,TRBD2,CASSLVLKRGISYNEQFF,TGTGCCAGCAGCTTGGTACTCAAGCGGGGGATCTCCTACAATGAGCAGTTCTTC
TRBV6-5,TRBJ1-3,.,.,CASRRAISGNTIYF,TGTGCCAGCAGGAGGGCTATCTCTGGAAACACCATATATTTT
TRBV30,TRBJ2-7,.,.,CAWSTGSYEQYF,TGTGCCTGGAGTACGGGCTCCTACGAGCAGTACTTC
TRBV5-1,TRBJ2-3,.,TRBD1,CASSPRQGTDTQYF,TGCGCCAGCAGCCCAAGACAGGGGACAGATACGCAGTATTTT
TRBV27,TRBJ2-7,.,.,CATRSLNFYYEQYF,TGTGCCACGCGGTCCCTAAATTTTTACTACGAGCAGTACTTC
TRBV28,TRBJ2-3,.,TRBD2,CASSSTSGGLHFSTDTQYF,TGTGCCAGCAGTTCGACTAGCGGGGGGCTCCACTTCAGCACAGATACGCAGTATTTT
TRBV15,TRBJ1-5,.,.,CATSRDHQANQPQHF,TGTGCCACCAGCAGAGATCATCAGGCAAATCAGCCCCAGCATTTT
TRBV25-1,TRBJ2-1,.,.,CASSEWAKSSYNEQFF,TGTGCCAGCAGTGAATGGGCTAAGAGCTCCTACAATGAGCAGTTCTTC
TRBV19,TRBJ1-1,.,.,CASSIGGRNTEAFF,TGTGCCAGTAGTATAGGCGGAAGGAACACTGAAGCTTTCTTT
TRBV4-1,TRBJ1-5,few,.,CASSFRDSNQPQHF,TGCGCCAGCAGCTTCCGGGATAGCAATCAGCCCCAGCATTTT
TRBV29-1,TRBJ2-2,.,TRBD2,CSAAGVVNTGELFF,TGCAGCGCAGCGGGAGTGGTAAACACCGGGGAGCTGTTTTTT